These 8 T cell receptor beta chains were sequenced from one sample in a study of T cells expressing NK-cell markers. Using the 5' RACE reads, TCRdb records one entry per CDR3 protein without DNA. The table lists some 300,000 distinct CDR3 sequences. The specimen sequenced was blood T cells: a sorted CD56 or NKG2C T cell subset, CD4+ or CD8+ T cells, or bulk PBMC T cells (not recorded which). These TCRs come from a man aged 18-30 years in good health.

The gene calls are TRBV30 and TRBJ2-1. The CDR3 is made up of 13 amino acids. CDR1 is GTSNPN, CDR2 SVGIG, per germline (reference sequence). CDR3 loop: CAWSKPSGNEQFF.

This chain joins TRBV25-1 and TRBJ2-7; the D gene TCRdb calls, TRBD1, cannot be checked with no DNA. Germline-derived CDR1 and CDR2 are MGHDK and SYGVNS. The CDR3 is 13 amino acids. The chain's CDR3 is CASLRTGTYEQYF.

CDR3 in amino acids: CASSLLPDANTGELFF. The V gene is TRBV5-5, the J gene TRBJ2-2. The CDR3 loop spans 16 amino acids. Germline V CDR1 and CDR2: SGHKS, YYEKEE (reference sequence).

The chain employs TRBV11-1 and TRBJ2-5; TCRdb selects TRBD1, and the lack of DNA leaves this call unchecked. CDR3 length: 13 amino acids. Germline assignment: CDR1 SGHAT and CDR2 FQDESV (reference sequence). The chain's CDR3 is CASSPGTEETQYF.

The chain links TRBV5-1 to TRBJ2-1; TCRdb proposes TRBD2, but this gene call is untestable without DNA. The length of the CDR3 is 15 residues. CDR1 is SGHRS, CDR2 YFSETQ, per germline. The CDR3 sequence is CASSLLASGAVEQFF.

The rearrangement joins TRBV7-6 to TRBJ2-4; as DNA is missing, the TRBD1 call by TCRdb cannot be tested. The germline gives CDR1 SGHVS, CDR2 FNYEAQ. This CDR3 comprises 14 residues. The CDR3 loop reads CASSSAGGKDIQYF.

The chain combines TRBV24-1 with TRBJ2-3; there is no DNA to check the TCRdb D call of TRBD2. The CDR3 consists of 18 residues. Germline assignment: CDR1 KGHDR and CDR2 SFDVKD. CDR3 sequence: CATSDLTGKGLRVDTQYF.

The chain employs TRBV6-2 or TRBV6-3 and TRBJ2-1; TCRdb indicates TRBD2, and absent DNA this call remains unverified. Germline assignment: CDR1 MNHEY and CDR2 SVGEGT. The CDR3 is 16 residues long. The CDR3 is CASSLGSGRAYNEQFF.